This T cell receptor (beta chain) was identified in a study of identifying expanded T cells in peripheral blood. Germline CDR1 and CDR2: LNHDA and SQIVND (reference sequence). After removal of 5 bases from V and 2 bases from J, the junction contained 7 bases not matched to a gene. The CDR3 covers 16 residues. The table came from immunoSEQ multiplex PCR; TCRdb's copy has only in-frame clones and leaves some out. The table lists some 100,000 clones, 88% of them singletons. Points on this clone: No antigen is known for it.

Collection occurred without any documented infections or immune events in donors. Regarding the study as a whole: About 1.2 clones differed between technical replicates, versus around 15 and 19 over time. Across healthy donors, higher total template counts meant significantly greater approximately two-week count variance.

Sequencing input: blood. This chain connects TRBV19 to TRBJ2-3; 10 bases agree with TRBD2. The sequence came from a person aged 18-70 years in good health. The CDR3 loop reads CASSVGTSVLTDTQYF. The CDR3 nucleotides read TGTGCCAGTAGTGTAGGGACTAGCGTCCTCACAGATACGCAGTATTTT. The complete variable domain, with remaining parts taken from reference TRBV19 and TRBJ2-3, reads DGGITQSPKYLFRKEGQNVTLSCEQNLNHDAMYWYRQDPGQGLRLIYYSQIVNDFQKGDIAEGYSVSREKKESFPLTVTSAQKNPTAFYLCASSVGTSVLTDTQYFGPGTRLTVL.